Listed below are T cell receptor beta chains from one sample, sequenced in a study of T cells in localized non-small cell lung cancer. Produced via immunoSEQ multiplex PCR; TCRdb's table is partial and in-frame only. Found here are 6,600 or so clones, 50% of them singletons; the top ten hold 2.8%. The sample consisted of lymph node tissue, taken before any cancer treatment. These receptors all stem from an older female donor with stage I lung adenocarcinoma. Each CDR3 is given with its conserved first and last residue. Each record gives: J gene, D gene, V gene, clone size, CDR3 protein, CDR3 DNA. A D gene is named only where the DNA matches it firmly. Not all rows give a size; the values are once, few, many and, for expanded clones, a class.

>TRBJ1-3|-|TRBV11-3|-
CASSQGAEASSGNTIYF
TGTGCCAGCAGCCAAGGCGCAGAAGCTTCCTCTGGAAACACCATATATTTT
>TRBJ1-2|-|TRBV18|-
CASSLDRRADYGYTF
TGTGCCAGCTCACTTGACCGTCGGGCCGACTATGGCTACACCTTC
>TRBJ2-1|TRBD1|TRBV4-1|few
CASSSRQGFMGEQFF
TGCGCCAGCAGCTCCAGACAGGGCTTCATGGGTGAGCAGTTCTTC
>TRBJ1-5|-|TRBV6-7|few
CASSPGSSNQPQHF
TGTGCCAGCAGCCCTGGGTCTAGCAATCAGCCCCAGCATTTT
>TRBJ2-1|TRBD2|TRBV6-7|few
CASSYTGTSPYNEQFF
TGTGCCAGCAGTTATACCGGGACTAGCCCTTACAATGAGCAGTTCTTC
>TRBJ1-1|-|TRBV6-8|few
CASSYNAGASTEAFF
TGTGCCAGCAGTTACAACGCAGGGGCTTCCACTGAAGCTTTCTTT
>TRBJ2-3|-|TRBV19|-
CASKQPGEIGADTQYF
TGTGCCAGTAAACAACCGGGGGAGATAGGGGCAGATACGCAGTATTTT
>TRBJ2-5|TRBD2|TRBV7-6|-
CASSLEAGGSYQETQYF
TGTGCCAGCAGCTTAGAGGCGGGCGGGAGTTACCAAGAGACCCAGTACTTC
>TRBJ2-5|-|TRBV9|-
CASSVDHQETQYF
TGTGCCAGCAGCGTAGACCACCAAGAGACCCAGTACTTC
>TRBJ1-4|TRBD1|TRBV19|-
CASSTGGPRVFF
TGTGCCAGTAGTACAGGGGGGCCTAGAGTTTTTTTT
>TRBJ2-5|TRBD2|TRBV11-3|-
CASSLGLTSEETQYF
TGTGCCAGCAGCTTAGGGCTGACTAGCGAAGAGACCCAGTACTTC
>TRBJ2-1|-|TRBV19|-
CASSSGAAGLAYNEQFF
TGTGCCAGTAGCTCCGGGGCGGCGGGACTTGCCTACAATGAGCAGTTCTTC
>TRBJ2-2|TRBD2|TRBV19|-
CASSIRTSGTGELFF
TGTGCCAGTAGTATCCGGACTAGCGGAACCGGGGAGCTGTTTTTT
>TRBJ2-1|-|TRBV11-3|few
CASSHLRISSYNEQFF
TGTGCCAGCAGCCACCTGAGGATAAGCTCCTACAATGAGCAGTTCTTC
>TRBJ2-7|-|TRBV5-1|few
CASSLVAATYEQYF
TGCGCCAGCAGCTTGGTCGCGGCAACCTACGAGCAGTACTTC
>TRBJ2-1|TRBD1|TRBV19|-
CASSGDSRINEQFF
TGTGCCAGTAGTGGGGACAGTAGGATCAATGAGCAGTTCTTC
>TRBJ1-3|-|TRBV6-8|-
CAISPTGTGRGGGNTIYF
TGTGCCATCAGTCCCACCGGCACAGGGAGAGGAGGTGGAAACACCATATATTTT
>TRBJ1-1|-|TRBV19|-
CASTRAPTEAFF
TGTGCCAGTACCAGGGCACCCACTGAAGCTTTCTTT
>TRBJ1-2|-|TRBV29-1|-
CSVEHKPYGYTF
TGCAGCGTTGAACACAAACCCTATGGCTACACCTTC
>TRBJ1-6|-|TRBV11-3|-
CASSLVSRGDSPLHF
TGTGCCAGCAGCTTAGTAAGCAGGGGTGATTCACCCCTCCACTTT
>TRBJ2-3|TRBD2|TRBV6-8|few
CAARGDQGDTQYF
TGTGCCGCCCGGGGGGATCAAGGAGATACGCAGTATTTT
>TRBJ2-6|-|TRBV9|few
CASSEGAPGANVLTF
TGTGCCAGCAGTGAAGGAGCCCCTGGGGCCAACGTCCTGACTTTC
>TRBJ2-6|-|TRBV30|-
CAWRGGRIPHLSGANVLTF
TGTGCCTGGAGGGGTGGCAGGATCCCCCACCTTTCTGGGGCCAACGTCCTGACTTTC
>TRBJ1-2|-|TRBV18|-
CASSPPAGRQHYGYTF
TGTGCCAGCTCACCACCGGCCGGGAGGCAGCACTATGGCTACACCTTC
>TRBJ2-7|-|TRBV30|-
CAWRTGVSSYEQYF
TGTGCCTGGCGAACTGGGGTGAGCTCCTACGAGCAGTACTTC
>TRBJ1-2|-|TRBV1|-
CASSQPGRWNDGYTF
TGCGCCAGCAGTCAGCCGGGACGTTGGAACGATGGCTACACCTTC
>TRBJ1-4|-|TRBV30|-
CAWSLGSTNEKLFF
TGTGCCTGGAGTCTCGGATCAACTAATGAAAAACTGTTTTTT
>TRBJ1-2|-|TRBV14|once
CASSQDTGRETYGYTF
TGTGCCAGCAGCCAAGATACGGGAAGAGAGACATATGGCTACACCTTC
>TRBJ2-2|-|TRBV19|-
CASNGNTGELFF
TGTGCCAGTAACGGGAACACCGGGGAGCTGTTTTTT
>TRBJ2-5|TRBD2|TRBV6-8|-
CASSTGTSGRIEETQYF
TGTGCCAGCAGTACCGGGACTAGCGGGAGGATCGAAGAGACCCAGTACTTC
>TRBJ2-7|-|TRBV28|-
CASSPDSTYEQYF
TGTGCCAGCAGTCCGGACAGTACCTACGAGCAGTACTTC
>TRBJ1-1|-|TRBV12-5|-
CASGLAAPGYVAEAFF
TGTGCTAGTGGTTTGGCGGCCCCCGGGTATGTCGCTGAAGCTTTCTTT
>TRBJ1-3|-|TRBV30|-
CAWSWAGTGNTIYF
TGTGCCTGGAGTTGGGCGGGAACTGGAAACACCATATATTTT
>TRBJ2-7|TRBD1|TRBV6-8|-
CASSLTGREQYF
TGTGCCAGCAGTTTGACAGGGCGCGAGCAGTACTTC
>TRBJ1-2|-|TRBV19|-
CASSLTLGGGDGYTF
TGTGCCAGTAGTTTGACCCTCGGCGGGGGGGACGGCTACACCTTC
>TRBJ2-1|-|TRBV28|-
CASSLLSGNEQFF
TGTGCCAGCAGTTTACTCAGCGGAAATGAGCAGTTCTTC
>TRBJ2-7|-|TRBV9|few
CASRPNGASSYEQYF
TGTGCCAGCAGACCCAACGGCGCCAGCTCCTACGAGCAGTACTTC